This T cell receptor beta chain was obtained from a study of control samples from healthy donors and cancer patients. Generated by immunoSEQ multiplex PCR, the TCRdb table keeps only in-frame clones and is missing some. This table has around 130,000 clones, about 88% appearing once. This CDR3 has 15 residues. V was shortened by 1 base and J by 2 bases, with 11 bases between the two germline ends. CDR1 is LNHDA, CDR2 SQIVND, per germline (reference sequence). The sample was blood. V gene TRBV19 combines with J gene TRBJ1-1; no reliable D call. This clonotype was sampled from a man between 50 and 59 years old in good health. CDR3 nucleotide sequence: TGTGCCAGTAGTATAGGGCCAGGCGCTAACACTGAAGCTTTCTTT. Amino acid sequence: CASSIGPGANTEAFF. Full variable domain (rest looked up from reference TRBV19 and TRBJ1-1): DGGITQSPKYLFRKEGQNVTLSCEQNLNHDAMYWYRQDPGQGLRLIYYSQIVNDFQKGDIAEGYSVSREKKESFPLTVTSAQKNPTAFYLCASSIGPGANTEAFFGQGTRLTVV.